This entry describes one T cell receptor beta chain. The data derive from a study of blood T cell repertoires in COVID-19. Study-level information: Donors in the United States, Italy and Spain gave samples during acute or convalescent COVID-19. From T cells, B-cell-depleted T cells, or PBMCs came the material, which was cDNA or gDNA.

Clones were read by immunoSEQ multiplex PCR, and TCRdb kept only the in-frame ones, dropping some. Of over 400,000 clones in the sample, roughly 85% were seen once. Specimen: peripheral blood. The sequence was collected from a human donor in a cohort sampled during active COVID-19.

The CDR3 here is CAISGRQQETQYF. The CDR3 DNA follows: TGTGCCATCAGTGGAAGACAGCAAGAGACCCAGTACTTC. The chain is built from TRBV10-3 and TRBJ2-5; TRBD1 is a possible D gene (5 bases). CDR1 ENHRY and CDR2 SYGVKD come from the germline V gene. V shed 4 bases and J shed 2 bases, with 8 bases lying between them. This CDR3 comprises 13 residues.